The 19 T cell receptor beta chains listed next were all sequenced from one sample in a study of blood T cell repertoires in COVID-19. The repertoire was sequenced with immunoSEQ multiplex PCR; TCRdb's copy has only in-frame clones and lacks some. The sample carries about 190,000 clones, approximately 78% recorded once. The material sequenced was peripheral blood. These receptors were taken from a woman older than 75 with active or convalescent COVID-19.

The gene calls are TRBV5-1 and TRBJ1-4; the D is unclear. Deletions cut 4 bases from V and 2 bases from J, with 15 bases between. Germline loops: CDR1 SGHRS, CDR2 YFSETQ. The CDR3 consists of 16 residues. The CDR3 reads CASSLNMAQTNEKLFF. The CDR3 DNA reads as TGCGCCAGCAGCCTGAACATGGCACAGACTAATGAAAAACTGTTTTTT.

This clone was recorded only once. The V gene is TRBV9, the J gene TRBJ1-1; 7 bases are a match to TRBD1. V dropped 0 bases and J dropped 1; count of bases not matched to a gene: 3. Germline V gives CDR1 SGDLS, CDR2 YYNGEE. This CDR3 has 15 amino acids. The CDR3 loop reads CASSVVGTANTEAFF. The DNA of the CDR3 is TGTGCCAGCAGCGTAGTAGGGACAGCGAACACTGAAGCTTTCTTT.

This clone was picked up one time. This chain's CDR3 is CASSPLRGGASPGELFF. Here the CDR3 DNA reads TGTGCCAGCAGTCCTCTTAGAGGGGGGGCCTCTCCCGGGGAGCTGTTTTTT. The V call is TRBV28, the J call TRBJ2-2, with D possibly matching TRBD2 (7 bases). The germline V gene has CDR1 MDHEN and CDR2 SYDVKM. V shed 5 bases and J shed 6 bases, with 22 bases lying between them. This CDR3 region has 17 residues.

CDR3 sequence: CSVDGWDRGSDGYTF. The CDR3 DNA sequence: TGCAGCGTTGATGGTTGGGACAGGGGGTCGGACGGCTACACCTTC. The genes are TRBV29-1 and TRBJ1-2; 11 nucleotides align to TRBD1. Trimming took 3 bases from V and 8 from J; bases not matched to a gene: 11. The germline gives CDR1 SQVTM, CDR2 ANQGSEA. The CDR3 has 15 amino acids. The full variable domain, with the rest looked up from reference TRBV29-1 and TRBJ1-2, is SAVISQKPSRDICQRGTSLTIQCQVDSQVTMMFWYRQQPGQSLTLIATANQGSEATYESGFVIDKFPISRPNLTFSTLTVSNMSPEDSSIYLCSVDGWDRGSDGYTFGSGTRLTVV.

The CDR3 nucleotides read TGTGCCAGTAGGACCTTGGGGGCGCCCCAGCATTTT. This encodes CASRTLGAPQHF. The V and J genes are TRBV19 and TRBJ1-5, with TRBD1 as a possible D gene (6 bases). CDR1 LNHDA and CDR2 SQIVND come from the germline V gene (reference sequence). This CDR3 is 12 amino acids long. The V end lost 6 bases, the J end lost 9 bases, and 12 bases lay between the germline ends.

This clone was recorded once. The V gene is TRBV6-5, the J gene TRBJ2-4; 11 bases align to TRBD1. With 4 bases clipped from V and 4 bases from J, the junction kept 3 bases outside the gene matches. CDR1 is MNHEY, CDR2 SVGAGI, per germline. There are 15 residues in the CDR3. CDR3 region: CASSSGQGAKNIQYF. The CDR3 region has the DNA TGTGCCAGCAGTTCCGGACAGGGGGCTAAAAACATTCAGTACTTC.

The CDR3 nucleotides read TGTGCCAGAAGCGCCTCAGAAGACAGGGGCAGGGATACGCAGTATTTT. Its protein product is CARSASEDRGRDTQYF. J is TRBJ2-3 and V is TRBV5-3; 8 bases fit TRBD1. TRBV5-3 is designated an ORF whose function remains uncertain. The CDR3 is made up of 16 amino acids. Trimming at V came to 4 bases and at J to 6 bases, leaving 13 bases not matched to a gene.

The V gene is TRBV4-2, the J gene TRBJ1-2, with D perhaps TRBD1 (6 bases). Trimming removed 0 bases at V and 0 bases at J, with 14 bases between. This CDR3 comprises 17 residues. CDR1 is LGHNA, CDR2 YNFKEQ, per germline. In DNA, the CDR3 is TGTGCCAGCAGCCAAGATCTGGGGGCAGTGGCTAACTATGGCTACACCTTC. Its protein is CASSQDLGAVANYGYTF.

V usage is TRBV28 and J usage is TRBJ1-6; D is unresolved. The germline V gene has CDR1 MDHEN and CDR2 SYDVKM. Trimming removed 6 bases from V and 3 bases from J, with 15 bases in between. The CDR3 sequence is 16 residues long. CDR3 residues: CASRLLETNYNSPLHF. The CDR3 DNA follows: TGTGCCAGCAGACTCCTAGAGACTAACTATAATTCACCCCTCCACTTT.

This clone has more than one count but fewer than ten. The chain recombines TRBV4-1 with TRBJ1-1; D is ambiguous. CDR1 and CDR2 (germline): MGHRA, YSYEKL. The CDR3 has 15 amino acids. V lost 7 bases, J lost 8 bases, and 23 bases lay in between. CDR3 sequence: CASTPQARMEWEAFF. In DNA, the CDR3 is TGCGCCAGCACCCCCCAAGCACGGATGGAGTGGGAAGCTTTCTTT.

This clone was observed once. The chain links TRBV19 to TRBJ1-2, with a tentative D call TRBD1 (6 bases). This CDR3 has 15 amino acids. Trimming cost V 2 bases and J 0 bases, with 10 bases left between them. Germline loops: CDR1 LNHDA, CDR2 SQIVND (reference sequence). The CDR3 coding sequence is TGTGCCAGTAGTATATCACAGGGTCCTAACTATGGCTACACCTTC. This sequence encodes CASSISQGPNYGYTF.

The rearrangement joins TRBV6-5 to TRBJ2-2, with D possibly being TRBD1 (6 bases). Germline assignment: CDR1 MNHEY and CDR2 SVGAGI. The V and J ends lost 6 bases and 3 bases respectively, with 14 bases between them. There are 15 residues in the CDR3. The CDR3 DNA is TGTGCCAGCAGCCCCAGGGGTCTGGACACCGGGGAGCTGTTTTTT. Translation gives CASSPRGLDTGELFF.

The gene calls are TRBV5-6 and TRBJ1-1, with 8 bases matching TRBD1. Trimming removed 0 bases from V and 3 bases from J; junction bases left unmatched: 7. CDR3 length: 16 amino acids. Per germline, CDR1 SGHDT and CDR2 YYEEEE. The CDR3 DNA reads as TGTGCCAGCAGCTTGGGACAGGGGAAGGGAGACACTGAAGCTTTCTTT. Residues: CASSLGQGKGDTEAFF.

The J gene is TRBJ2-3, the V gene TRBV24-1; 9 bases map to TRBD1. With 6 bases clipped from V and 3 bases from J, the junction kept 3 bases outside the gene matches. This CDR3 region has 14 residues. CDR1 and CDR2 (germline): KGHDR, SFDVKD. CDR3 region: CATSRTGETDTQYF. The DNA for the CDR3 is TGTGCCACCAGTCGGACAGGGGAGACAGATACGCAGTATTTT.

The gene calls are TRBV10-3 and TRBJ2-5, with D hard to call. Deletions cut 8 bases from V and 1 base from J, with 11 bases between. CDR3 length: 13 residues. Germline values: CDR1 ENHRY, CDR2 SYGVKD. The chain's CDR3 is CAIGGAAQETQYF. DNA for the CDR3: TGTGCCATCGGTGGCGCGGCCCAAGAGACCCAGTACTTC.

The chain is built from TRBV24-1 and TRBJ2-3, with 9 nucleotides matching TRBD2. The CDR3 is 15 amino acids. The V segment lost 5 bases and the J segment 4 bases; nucleotides outside the gene matches: 6. Germline V gene data show CDR1 as KGHDR and CDR2 as SFDVKD. CDR3 coding DNA: TGTGCCACCAGTGTGGGCGGGGGGGCCTCAGATACGCAGTATTTT. Its protein is CATSVGGGASDTQYF.

The rearrangement joins TRBV4-3 to TRBJ1-1; tentatively, D is TRBD1 (6 bases). This CDR3 region has 15 residues. CDR1 is LGHNA, CDR2 YSLEER, per germline. The V gene lost 4 bases and the J gene lost 5 bases, with 17 bases spanning the gap. The CDR3 spells CASSLSRGARTEAFF. The CDR3 coding sequence is TGCGCCAGCAGCCTCTCCCGGGGGGCGCGGACTGAAGCTTTCTTT.

CDR3 amino acids: CASSERQGASPYTF. The DNA of the CDR3 is TGTGCCAGCAGTGAAAGACAGGGGGCTTCCCCCTACACCTTC. The chain recombines TRBV25-1 with TRBJ1-2, with 10 nucleotides matching TRBD1. V was pared by 2 bases and J by 10 bases, with 7 bases of the junction left unmatched. Germline V gene data show CDR1 as MGHDK and CDR2 as SYGVNS. There are 14 residues in the CDR3.

The chain recombines TRBV6-6 with TRBJ1-2, with no clear D. This CDR3 is 13 amino acids long. CDR1 is MNHNY and CDR2 is SVGAGI in the germline V gene (reference sequence). V lost 6 bases to trimming and J lost 3 bases, with 11 bases between them. The CDR3 DNA reads as TGTGCCAGCAGCCTCCGATCGGACTATGGCTACACCTTC. It encodes CASSLRSDYGYTF.